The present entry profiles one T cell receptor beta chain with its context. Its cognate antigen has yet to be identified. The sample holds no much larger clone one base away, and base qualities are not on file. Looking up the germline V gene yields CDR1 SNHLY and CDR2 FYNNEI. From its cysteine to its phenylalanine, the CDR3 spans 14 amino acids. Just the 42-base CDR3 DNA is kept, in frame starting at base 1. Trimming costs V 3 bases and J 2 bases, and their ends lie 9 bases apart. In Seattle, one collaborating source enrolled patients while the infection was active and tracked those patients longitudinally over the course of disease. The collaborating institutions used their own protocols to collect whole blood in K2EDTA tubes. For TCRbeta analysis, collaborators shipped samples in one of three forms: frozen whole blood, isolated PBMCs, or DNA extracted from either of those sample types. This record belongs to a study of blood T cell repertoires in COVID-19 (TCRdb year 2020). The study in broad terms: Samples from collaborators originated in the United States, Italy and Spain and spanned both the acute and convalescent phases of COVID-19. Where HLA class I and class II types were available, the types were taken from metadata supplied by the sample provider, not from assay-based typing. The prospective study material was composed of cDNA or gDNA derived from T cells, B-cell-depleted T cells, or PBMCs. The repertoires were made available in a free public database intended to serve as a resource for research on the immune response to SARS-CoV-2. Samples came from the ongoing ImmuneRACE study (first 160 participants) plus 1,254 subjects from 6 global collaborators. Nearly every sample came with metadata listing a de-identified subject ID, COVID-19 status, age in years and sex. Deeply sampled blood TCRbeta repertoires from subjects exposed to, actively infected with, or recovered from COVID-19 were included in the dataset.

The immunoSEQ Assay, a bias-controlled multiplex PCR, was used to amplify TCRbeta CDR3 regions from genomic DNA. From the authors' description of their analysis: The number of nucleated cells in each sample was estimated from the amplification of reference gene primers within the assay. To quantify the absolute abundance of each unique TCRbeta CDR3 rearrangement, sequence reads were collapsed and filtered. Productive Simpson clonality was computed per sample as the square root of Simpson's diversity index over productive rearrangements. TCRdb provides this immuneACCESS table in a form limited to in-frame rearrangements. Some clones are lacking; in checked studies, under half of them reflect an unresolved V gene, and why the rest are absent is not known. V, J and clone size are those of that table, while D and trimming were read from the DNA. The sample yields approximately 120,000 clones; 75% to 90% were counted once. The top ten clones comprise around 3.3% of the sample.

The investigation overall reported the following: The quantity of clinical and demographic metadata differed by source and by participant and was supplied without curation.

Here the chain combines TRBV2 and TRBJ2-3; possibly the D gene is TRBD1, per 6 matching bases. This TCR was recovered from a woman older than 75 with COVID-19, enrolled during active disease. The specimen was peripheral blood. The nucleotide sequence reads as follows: TGTGCCAGCAGTGACAGGGGACACACAGATACGCAGTATTTT. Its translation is CASSDRGHTDTQYF.